This T cell receptor beta chain derives from a study of cytomegalovirus exposure and HLA in healthy donors. The germline V gene has CDR1 SNHLY and CDR2 FYNNEI. The length of the CDR3 is 14 residues. V shed 6 bases and J 1 base; nucleotides not matched to a gene: 5. 60 Vbeta and 13 Jbeta primers were used in PCR. The table came from immunoSEQ multiplex PCR; TCRdb's copy has only in-frame clones and leaves some out. This table has over 60,000 clones, 75% to 80% appearing once. Sampled while nominally healthy, donors likely had unrecorded immune exposures. This clone was observed a single time. The source is a man aged 18 to 30 in good health and CMV-seronegative. The V and J genes are TRBV2 and TRBJ1-2; 7 bases agree with TRBD1. Material: PBMCs. The CDR3 nucleotides read TGTGCCAGCAGCCACGGACAGGATAACTATGGCTACACCTTC. Translation: CASSHGQDNYGYTF.